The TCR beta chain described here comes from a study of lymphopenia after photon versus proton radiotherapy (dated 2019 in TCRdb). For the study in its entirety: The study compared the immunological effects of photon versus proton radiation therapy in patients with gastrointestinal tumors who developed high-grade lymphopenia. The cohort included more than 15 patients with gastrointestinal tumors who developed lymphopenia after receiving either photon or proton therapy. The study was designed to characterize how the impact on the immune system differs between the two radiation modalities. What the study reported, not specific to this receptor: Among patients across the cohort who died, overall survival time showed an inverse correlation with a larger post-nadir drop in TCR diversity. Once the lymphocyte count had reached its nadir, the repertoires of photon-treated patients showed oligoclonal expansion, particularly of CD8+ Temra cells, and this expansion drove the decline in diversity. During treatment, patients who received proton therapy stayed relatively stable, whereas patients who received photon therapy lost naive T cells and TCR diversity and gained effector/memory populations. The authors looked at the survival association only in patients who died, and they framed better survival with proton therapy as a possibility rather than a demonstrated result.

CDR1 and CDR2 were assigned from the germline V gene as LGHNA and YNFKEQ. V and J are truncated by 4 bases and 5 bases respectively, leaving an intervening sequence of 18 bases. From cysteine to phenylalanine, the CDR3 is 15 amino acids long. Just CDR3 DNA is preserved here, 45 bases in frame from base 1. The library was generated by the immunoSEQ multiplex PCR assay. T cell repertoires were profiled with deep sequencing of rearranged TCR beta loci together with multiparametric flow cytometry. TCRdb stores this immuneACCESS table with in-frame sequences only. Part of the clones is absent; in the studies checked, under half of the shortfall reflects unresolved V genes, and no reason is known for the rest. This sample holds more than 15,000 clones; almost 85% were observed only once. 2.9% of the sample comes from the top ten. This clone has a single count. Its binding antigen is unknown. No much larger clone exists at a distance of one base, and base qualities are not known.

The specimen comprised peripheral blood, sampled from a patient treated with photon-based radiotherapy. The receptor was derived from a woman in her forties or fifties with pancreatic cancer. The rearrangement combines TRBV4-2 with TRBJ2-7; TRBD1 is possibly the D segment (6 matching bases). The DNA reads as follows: TGTGCCAGCAGCCGTAACACAGGGTCGGTGCACGAGCAGTACTTC. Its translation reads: CASSRNTGSVHEQYF.